This T cell receptor (beta chain) was sequenced in a study of cytomegalovirus exposure and HLA in healthy donors. Vbeta (60) and Jbeta (13) primers were used in the PCR. Data came from immunoSEQ multiplex PCR; TCRdb stores just in-frame clones and leaves some out. The sample yields some 91,000 clones, 86% seen once. Each donor's status was that of a healthy bone marrow donor. The CDR3 covers 14 residues. The V and J ends lost 3 bases and 4 bases respectively, with 11 bases between them. CDR1 LNHDA and CDR2 SQIVND come from the germline V gene (reference sequence). The receptor comes from a man aged 25 to 40 in good health and CMV-seropositive. Sequencing was carried out using PBMCs. V usage is TRBV19 and J usage is TRBJ2-3; tentative D call: TRBD2 (5 bases). The CDR3 loop is CASSMEARADTQYF. The DNA for the CDR3 is TGTGCCAGTAGTATGGAGGCTAGGGCAGATACGCAGTATTTT. The full variable domain, completed using reference TRBV19 and TRBJ2-3, is DGGITQSPKYLFRKEGQNVTLSCEQNLNHDAMYWYRQDPGQGLRLIYYSQIVNDFQKGDIAEGYSVSREKKESFPLTVTSAQKNPTAFYLCASSMEARADTQYFGPGTRLTVL.